In its sample, the clone carrying this T cell receptor (beta chain) was seen many times. Its specificity is unknown. The data derive from a study of human T cells and chemical hapten exposure. Study-wide context: Across samples, TCR yields varied, mostly owing to small differences in pooled library volumes.

Attachment of unique molecular identifiers to individual cDNA molecules was performed in the library. TCRdb itself ran the RACE reads through MiXCR, one entry per CDR3 protein. The data hold about 35,000 distinct CDR3 sequences, with around 12% observed a single time. Study results and limitations: With regard to DPC sensitization, TCRs above 1 in 1000 frequency did not change.

Time point reported: pre-sensitization, week 0. Noted treatment: therapeutic diphenylcyclopropenone sensitization with weekly scalp DPC. Total RNA was isolated from whole blood that had not been fractionated. Investigators collected blood before applying each patch test. CDR1 and CDR2 from the germline V gene are GTSNPN and SVGIG (reference sequence). V was shortened by 0 bases and J by 6 bases, with 12 bases between the two germline ends. The CDR3 length is 15 residues. The V gene is TRBV30, the J gene TRBJ1-6; no clear D gene. Here the sequenced sample was whole blood, taken in connection with sensitization to the hapten diphenylcyclopropenone (DPC). The TCR was taken from a woman in her thirties or forties with alopecia areata. Some clones in this sample may be carry-over from other donors' samples. As DNA, the CDR3 is TGTGCCTGGAGTGTAAGTCACGGGTTTAATTCACCCCTCCACTTT. Translated: CAWSVSHGFNSPLHF.